Sequencing of this T cell receptor (beta chain) was carried out in a study of beta chain features in type 1 diabetes. Findings and caveats of the study: Type 1 diabetes patients showed fewer insertions and more deletions at VDJ junctions.

Trimming took off 5 bases at V and 2 bases at J, with 18 bases between the two ends. The CDR3 sequence is 16 residues long. In germline, CDR1 is SGHKS, CDR2 YYEKEE (reference sequence). A word on this clone: Its antigen is unidentified.

The authors reverse transcribed all of the isolated RNA, so sequencing captured expressed TCRB transcripts. Sequencing was performed with immunoSEQ multiplex PCR; in TCRdb, only in-frame clones are kept and a portion is missing. The repertoire includes roughly 230,000 clones, roughly 9.6% of them detected once, and around 0.037% sits in the top ten. Sequenced material: naive CD4+ T cells from blood. The TCR comes from a woman younger than 35 in good health. The genes are TRBV5-5 and TRBJ2-3; possible D gene TRBD2, 6 bases. The CDR3: CASRYTGTLTTDTQYF. The CDR3 coding sequence is TGTGCCAGCAGGTATACCGGGACTCTAACCACAGATACGCAGTATTTT.